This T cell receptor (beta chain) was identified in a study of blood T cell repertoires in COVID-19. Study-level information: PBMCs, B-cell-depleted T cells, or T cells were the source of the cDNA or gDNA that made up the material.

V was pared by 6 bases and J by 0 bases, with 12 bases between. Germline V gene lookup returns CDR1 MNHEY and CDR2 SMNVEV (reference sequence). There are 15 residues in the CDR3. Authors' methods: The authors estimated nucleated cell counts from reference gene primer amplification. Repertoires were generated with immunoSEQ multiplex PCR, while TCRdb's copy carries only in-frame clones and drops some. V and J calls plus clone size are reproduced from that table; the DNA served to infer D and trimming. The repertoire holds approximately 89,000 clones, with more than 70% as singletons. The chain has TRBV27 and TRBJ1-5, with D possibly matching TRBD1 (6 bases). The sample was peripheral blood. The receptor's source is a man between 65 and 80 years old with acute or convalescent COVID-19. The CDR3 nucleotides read TGTGCCAGCAGCATAGGGGGATATAGCAATCAGCCCCAGCATTTT. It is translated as CASSIGGYSNQPQHF.